These 28 T cell receptor beta chains share one sample of origin, sequenced in a study of early T cells in non-severe SARS-CoV-2 infection. Using its own MiXCR run on the 5' RACE reads, TCRdb lists one record per CDR3 protein. The sample records tens of thousands of distinct CDR3 sequences, about 11% being singletons. The sample here was whole blood, taken at baseline. These receptors were obtained from an adult who was a healthcare worker with PCR-confirmed SARS-CoV-2 infection or an uninfected control (not recorded which).

The sample holds a few counts of this clonotype. V usage is TRBV28 and J usage is TRBJ2-1; the match to TRBD2 covers 7 bases. The CDR3 sequence is 16 residues long. Germline values: CDR1 MDHEN, CDR2 SYDVKM. Trimming at V came to 5 bases and at J to 4 bases, leaving 11 bases not matched to a gene. The CDR3 coding sequence is TGTGCCAGCAGTGACCCTTCTAGCGGTATATACAATGAGCAGTTCTTC. Protein sequence: CASSDPSSGIYNEQFF.

This clonotype occurred a few times. The rearrangement links TRBV6-1 to TRBJ2-3, with a tentative D call TRBD1 (6 bases). CDR1 MNHNS and CDR2 SASEGT come from the germline V gene. The ends were cut back, 6 bases at V and 0 bases at J, with 10 bases in the middle. The CDR3 runs 14 residues. The CDR3 DNA follows: TGTGCCAGCAGGCGGACAGATAGCACAGATACGCAGTATTTT. It encodes CASRRTDSTDTQYF.

The rearrangement joins TRBV5-1 to TRBJ2-5; 14 bases match TRBD2. V lost 4 bases and J lost 0; bases outside the gene matches: 8. The CDR3 loop spans 18 amino acids. Germline V CDR1 and CDR2: SGHRS, YFSETQ. The CDR3 nucleotides are TGCGCCAGCAGCATAGGACTAGCGGGGGGCTCTAACCAAGAGACCCAGTACTTC. Translating gives CASSIGLAGGSNQETQYF.

This chain uses TRBV28 with TRBJ1-5; 7 bases align to TRBD1. V lost 5 bases and J lost 4; bases outside the gene matches: 8. The germline V gene encodes CDR1 MDHEN and CDR2 SYDVKM. This CDR3 comprises 15 residues. CDR3 coding DNA: TGTGCCAGCAGTGCCCGGGACAGAGCTAATCAGCCCCAGCATTTT. Protein sequence: CASSARDRANQPQHF.

This clonotype appeared a single time. The chain recombines TRBV2 with TRBJ1-1; TRBD1 aligns across 7 bases. The CDR3 consists of 11 residues. Germline-derived CDR1 and CDR2 are SNHLY and FYNNEI. V lost 5 bases to trimming and J lost 6 bases; unmatched junction nucleotides: 0. The CDR3 nucleotides read TGTGCCAGCAGTACAGGGGCTGAAGCTTTCTTT. Protein product: CASSTGAEAFF.

The gene calls are TRBV29-1 and TRBJ1-1; D is perhaps TRBD1 (5 bases). The CDR3 length is 12 residues. The germline V gene encodes CDR1 SQVTM and CDR2 ANQGSEA. Trimming removed 7 bases at V and 7 bases at J, with 16 bases between. CDR3 amino acids: CSAYRRANEAFF. The CDR3 DNA is TGCAGCGCTTACCGCAGGGCAAATGAAGCTTTCTTT.

The rearrangement links TRBV28 to TRBJ1-2, with D unresolved. V dropped 5 bases and J dropped 7 bases, with 17 bases sitting between them. The germline V gene encodes CDR1 MDHEN and CDR2 SYDVKM. This CDR3 has 14 amino acids. DNA for the CDR3: TGTGCCAGCAGTCCGCATCCCAGTGTGGGTGGCTACACCTTC. This sequence encodes CASSPHPSVGGYTF.

This clonotype was detected only a few times. V gene TRBV7-9 combines with J gene TRBJ2-5, with TRBD2 matching 9 bases. The CDR3 has 15 amino acids. The trim removed 5 bases at V and 3 bases at J, leaving 7 bases unmatched. The V gene's germline CDR1 is SEHNR and CDR2 FQNEAQ (reference sequence). This chain's CDR3 is CASSGRLAVKETQYF. In nucleotides, the CDR3 is TGTGCCAGCAGCGGTCGACTAGCGGTAAAAGAGACCCAGTACTTC. Complete variable domain (other parts from reference TRBV7-9 and TRBJ2-5): DTGVSQNPRHKITKRGQNVTFRCDPISEHNRLYWYRQTLGQGPEFLTYFQNEAQLEKSRLLSDRFSAERPKGSFSTLEIQRTEQGDSAMYLCASSGRLAVKETQYFGPGTRLLVL.

This clonotype was counted at least ten times. V usage is TRBV9 and J usage is TRBJ1-1; maybe TRBD1 (5 bases). The CDR3 is made up of 14 amino acids. The V and J ends lost 3 bases and 1 base respectively, with 10 bases between them. CDR1 and CDR2 from the germline V gene are SGDLS and YYNGEE. In DNA form, the CDR3 reads TGTGCCAGCAGCGCCACGACAGCGAACACTGAAGCTTTCTTT. It codes for CASSATTANTEAFF.

This chain joins TRBV12-3 or TRBV12-4 and TRBJ1-4; possible D gene TRBD1, 5 bases. This CDR3 region has 13 residues. The V end was cut by 3 bases, the J end by 8 bases, with 10 bases between. The CDR3 here is CASSFRGWEKLFF. CDR3 in DNA: TGTGCCAGCAGTTTTAGGGGTTGGGAAAAACTGTTTTTT.

This clonotype was recorded many times. DNA for the CDR3: TGTGCCAGCAGCTCCTGGGCGGGCATTGACTATGGCTACACCTTC. This translates into CASSSWAGIDYGYTF. The V gene is TRBV6-2 or TRBV6-3, the J gene TRBJ1-2; no firm D call. Trimming stripped 6 bases from V and 3 bases from J, with 17 bases between. The germline CDR1 and CDR2 sequences are MNHEY and SVGEGT. The CDR3 sequence is 15 residues long.

This clonotype showed up many times. The chain carries TRBV29-1 and TRBJ2-7; TRBD1 agrees at 10 bases. V shed 0 bases and J 5 bases; nucleotides not matched to a gene: 7. Germline values: CDR1 SQVTM, CDR2 ANQGSEA. This CDR3 has 15 residues. The CDR3 DNA is TGCAGCGTTGAAGATTGGGGACAGGGGAAGGACGAGCAGTACTTC. Translating it yields CSVEDWGQGKDEQYF.

This clonotype was seen ten or more times. This rearrangement joins TRBV20-1 to TRBJ2-3, with D maybe TRBD2 (6 bases). Germline assignment: CDR1 DFQATT and CDR2 SNEGSKA (reference sequence). There are 15 residues in the CDR3. The ends were cut back, 0 bases at V and 0 bases at J, with 10 bases in the middle. CDR3 in DNA: TGCAGTGCTAGAGAGGGCGGGGTTAGCACAGATACGCAGTATTTT. This gives the protein CSAREGGVSTDTQYF.

This clonotype showed up many times. Written as DNA, the CDR3 is TGTGCCAGTAGTGGGAGGTCGGATACGCAGTATTTT. Its translation: CASSGRSDTQYF. The rearrangement links TRBV19 to TRBJ2-3; tentatively, D is TRBD2 (6 bases). Per germline, CDR1 LNHDA and CDR2 SQIVND (reference sequence). Trimming pared 5 bases from V and 6 bases from J, leaving 9 bases between. The CDR3 consists of 12 residues.

This clonotype is judged medium-sized (0.01 to 0.1%). The chain has TRBV7-2 and TRBJ1-5; D might be TRBD1 (5 bases). The CDR3 consists of 12 residues. The ends were cut back, 8 bases at V and 5 bases at J, with 10 bases in the middle. Germline V gene data show CDR1 as SGHTA and CDR2 as FQGNSA. Written as DNA, the CDR3 is TGTGCCAGCGGCAGGGACCATCAGCCCCAGCATTTT. Translation gives CASGRDHQPQHF. Based on the CDR3 plus reference TRBV7-2 and TRBJ1-5, the full variable domain is GAGVSQSPSNKVTEKGKDVELRCDPISGHTALYWYRQSLGQGLEFLIYFQGNSAPDKSGLPSDRFSAERTGGSVSTLTIQRTQQEDSAVYLCASGRDHQPQHFGDGTRLSIL.

This clonotype has a count of ten or more. This sequence joins TRBV6-2 or TRBV6-3 and TRBJ2-7, with D hard to call. V gave up 2 bases and J gave up 0 bases, with 8 bases separating them. The CDR3 has 14 residues. CDR1 and CDR2 (germline): MNHEY, SVGEGT. The CDR3 sequence is CASSYDSSSYEQYF. In nucleotides, the CDR3 is TGTGCCAGCAGTTACGACTCCAGCTCCTACGAGCAGTACTTC.

The chain links TRBV28 to TRBJ2-6; maybe TRBD2 (5 bases). Trimming took off 7 bases at V and 4 bases at J, with 14 bases between the two ends. The germline gives CDR1 MDHEN, CDR2 SYDVKM. This CDR3 comprises 15 residues. As DNA, the CDR3 is TGTGCCAGCATTCCCCGGGGTTCCGGGGCCAACGTCCTGACTTTC. Translated: CASIPRGSGANVLTF.

The sample holds a few counts of this clonotype. The chain links TRBV2 to TRBJ2-2; D possibly uses TRBD1 or TRBD2 (5 bases each). CDR1 and CDR2 from the germline V gene are SNHLY and FYNNEI. Trimming stripped 4 bases from V and 6 bases from J, with 12 bases between. The CDR3 has 14 residues. The CDR3 loop is CASSAQGVPGELFF. As DNA, the CDR3 is TGTGCCAGCAGTGCCCAGGGAGTCCCCGGGGAGCTGTTTTTT.

This rearrangement joins TRBV2 to TRBJ1-1; the D is unclear. Germline values: CDR1 SNHLY, CDR2 FYNNEI. Between the trimmed V and J ends, which lost 2 bases and 7 bases, there was a span of 8 bases. The CDR3 length is 12 residues. CDR3 residues: CASSESRDEAFF. As DNA, the CDR3 is TGTGCCAGCAGTGAATCCCGGGATGAAGCTTTCTTT.

This clonotype was detected ten times or more. The chain carries TRBV4-2 and TRBJ2-1; the match to TRBD2 covers 10 bases. The CDR3 consists of 16 residues. From germline, CDR1 is LGHNA and CDR2 YNFKEQ. V lost 4 bases, J lost 3 bases, and 6 bases stayed unmatched. The CDR3 DNA reads as TGTGCCAGCAGCCTGGAGCGGGGGGGCGGCTACAATGAGCAGTTCTTC. Translating gives CASSLERGGGYNEQFF.

The chain has TRBV7-2 and TRBJ1-1; 7 bases align to TRBD1. The CDR3 sequence is 12 residues long. Germline V gene lookup returns CDR1 SGHTA and CDR2 FQGNSA. The J segment lost 10 bases and the V segment lost 5 bases, leaving 7 bases of the junction unmatched. The CDR3 is CASSLRTGGAFF. The CDR3 DNA follows: TGTGCCAGCAGCCTTCGGACAGGTGGAGCTTTCTTT.

This clonotype was seen at least ten times. V and J are TRBV5-1 and TRBJ2-2; no definite D call. The CDR3 has 16 amino acids. Trimming stripped 3 bases from V and 0 bases from J, with 12 bases between. Germline V gene data show CDR1 as SGHRS and CDR2 as YFSETQ. In DNA, the CDR3 is TGCGCCAGCAGCTCACGAACGACCGCGAACACCGGGGAGCTGTTTTTT. The encoded protein is CASSSRTTANTGELFF.

This clonotype was observed at least ten times. The chain has TRBV20-1 and TRBJ2-7; 10 positions match TRBD2. This CDR3 has 16 amino acids. Germline lookup yields CDR1 DFQATT and CDR2 SNEGSKA (reference sequence). V was pared by 1 base and J by 6 bases, with 12 bases of the junction left unmatched. The CDR3 bases are TGCAGTGCTAGAGGGGAGGTAGCGGGGGGTGCGGGCGAGCAGTACTTC. Its translation is CSARGEVAGGAGEQYF.

This clonotype was picked up a small number of times. The rearrangement joins TRBV6-2 or TRBV6-3 to TRBJ2-3; either TRBD1 or TRBD2 may fit D (5 bases each). CDR1 MNHEY and CDR2 SVGEGT come from the germline V gene. The CDR3 covers 15 residues. Trimming took 7 bases from V and 0 from J, leaving 14 bases between them. In DNA, the CDR3 is TGTGCCAGCATGGGGGTCCAGAGAAGCACAGATACGCAGTATTTT. Residues: CASMGVQRSTDTQYF.

This clonotype was counted only a few times. The chain links TRBV12-3 or TRBV12-4 to TRBJ2-2; TRBD2 might be the D (6 bases). Trimming pared 5 bases from V and 5 bases from J, leaving 18 bases between. CDR3 length: 16 amino acids. The CDR3 loop is CASSLSTSFRTGELFF. CDR3 DNA: TGTGCCAGCAGTCTGTCCACTAGCTTCAGAACCGGGGAGCTGTTTTTT.

There are a few counts of this clonotype. This chain links TRBV6-2 or TRBV6-3 with TRBJ2-7, with TRBD1 matching 7 bases. Germline loops: CDR1 MNHEY, CDR2 SVGEGT. Losses at the gene ends were 6 bases for V and 5 bases for J; bases not matched to a gene: 4. The CDR3 length is 12 residues. CDR3 amino acids: CASSLTGNEQYF. In DNA form, the CDR3 reads TGTGCCAGCAGCCTGACAGGGAACGAGCAGTACTTC.

This clonotype occurred a few times. The chain combines TRBV7-9 with TRBJ2-5; maybe TRBD1 (6 bases). CDR3 length: 15 residues. Germline V gives CDR1 SEHNR, CDR2 FQNEAQ (reference sequence). Trimming pared 6 bases from V and 0 bases from J, leaving 14 bases between. CDR3 DNA sequence: TGTGCCAGCAGTTACCGGGACACCAACCAAGAGACCCAGTACTTC. As protein: CASSYRDTNQETQYF.

This clonotype was seen at least ten times. The CDR3 sequence: CATSRDTEADTQYF. The CDR3, as DNA: TGTGCCACCAGCAGAGATACCGAGGCAGATACGCAGTATTTT. The chain is built from TRBV15 and TRBJ2-3, with unresolved D. The germline CDR1 and CDR2 sequences are LNHNV and YYDKDF (reference sequence). This CDR3 region has 14 residues. Trimming cost V 0 bases and J 4 bases, with 8 bases left between them.